This T cell receptor (beta chain) was identified in a study of human T cells and chemical hapten exposure. Study conclusions and caveats: Among expanded TCRs, significantly more large CDR3 similarity clusters formed than among controls.

This clonotype came up a few times. No antigen is known for it. Time point noted: pre-sensitization, week 0. Noted treatment: therapeutic diphenylcyclopropenone sensitization with weekly scalp DPC. In TCRdb, the RACE reads were re-called with MiXCR into one record per CDR3 protein. This table holds about 350,000 distinct CDR3 sequences, roughly 6% found once. Trimming took 3 bases from V and 2 from J, leaving 10 bases between them. CDR3 length equals 14 residues. The germline CDR1 and CDR2 sequences are DFQATT and SNEGSKA (reference sequence). This chain connects TRBV20-1 to TRBJ2-2; the D gene is possibly TRBD1 (6 bases). This sequence was found in a woman aged 18 to 35 with alopecia areata. Some clones in this sample may be carry-over from other donors' samples. This material consisted of whole blood, taken in connection with sensitization to the hapten diphenylcyclopropenone (DPC). CDR3 region: CSARQGSNTGELFF. CDR3 bases: TGCAGTGCTAGGCAGGGGTCAAACACCGGGGAGCTGTTTTTT.